What follows are 19 T cell receptor beta chains derived from one specimen sequenced in a study of cytomegalovirus exposure and HLA in healthy donors. With 60 Vbeta and 13 Jbeta primers, the PCR was carried out. TCRdb's copy holds only in-frame clones and misses some; the assay was immunoSEQ multiplex PCR. The sample has 100,000 to 150,000 clones; about 70% are singletons. The sequencing sample was made of PBMCs. All receptors derive from a woman aged 40 to 49 in good health and CMV-seronegative.

This clone was recorded once. An end of the junction differs from the germline gene, which may be a read error. The rearrangement links TRBV7-7 to TRBJ2-5; 10 nucleotides match TRBD1. Germline assignment: CDR1 SSHAT and CDR2 FNYEAQ (reference sequence). The CDR3 covers 14 residues. CDR3: CASSSSGQGKTQYF. The CDR3 DNA reads TGTGCTAGCAGTTCCTCGGGACAGGGGAAGACCCAGTACTTC.

The rearrangement uses TRBV6-1 and TRBJ1-6, with a tentative D call TRBD1 (6 bases). This CDR3 contains 14 residues. V was shortened by 4 bases and J by 9 bases, with 13 bases between the two germline ends. The germline CDR1 and CDR2 sequences are MNHNS and SASEGT. The chain's CDR3 is CASSADSLVSPLHF. The CDR3 nucleotides are TGTGCCAGCAGTGCGGACAGTTTGGTTTCACCCCTCCACTTT.

CDR3 region: CASRGRQRGYGYTF. CDR3 DNA: TGCGCCAGCAGAGGGAGACAAAGGGGGTATGGCTACACCTTC. The chain uses TRBV10-1 and TRBJ1-2; a possible D gene is TRBD1 (6 bases). This CDR3 is built from 14 residues. Trimming took 6 bases from V and 5 from J, leaving 16 bases between them. Germline values: CDR1 WNHNN, CDR2 SYGVQD (reference sequence).

The V gene is TRBV4-3, the J gene TRBJ2-2, with TRBD2 matching 7 bases. The CDR3 runs to 14 residues. Germline loops: CDR1 LGHNA, CDR2 YSLEER. V lost 1 base and J lost 7; bases outside the gene matches: 3. CDR3 coding DNA: TGCGCCAGCAGCCAAGGGGGCGGGGGCGGGGAGCTGTTTTTT. This translates into CASSQGGGGGELFF.

The CDR3 sequence is CASTSLGQGHEQYF. The CDR3 nucleotides read TGTGCCAGCACCTCCTTGGGACAGGGGCACGAGCAGTACTTC. The chain uses TRBV6-6 and TRBJ2-7; TRBD1 agrees at 10 bases. CDR3 length: 14 amino acids. V lost 7 bases and J lost 5; bases outside the gene matches: 8. The V gene's germline CDR1 is MNHNY and CDR2 SVGAGI (reference sequence).

This chain links TRBV19 with TRBJ2-2, with TRBD2 matching over 8 bases. V dropped 5 bases and J dropped 7; count of bases not matched to a gene: 6. Germline V lookup: CDR1 LNHDA, CDR2 SQIVND (reference sequence). This CDR3 is built from 14 residues. In DNA, the CDR3 is TGTGCCAGTAGTGACGGGGGGGGCCACGGGGAGCTGTTTTTT. It is translated as CASSDGGGHGELFF.

This chain connects TRBV5-1 to TRBJ2-1, with 9 positions matching TRBD2. This CDR3 spans 15 amino acids. V gave up 4 bases and J gave up 4 bases; unmatched junction bases: 6. CDR1 is SGHRS and CDR2 is YFSETQ in the germline V gene. The CDR3 region is CASSGREGLYNEQFF. The CDR3 nucleotides are TGCGCCAGCAGCGGGCGGGAGGGGCTTTACAATGAGCAGTTCTTC.

The chain recombines TRBV11-2 with TRBJ1-6; 8 bases are shared with TRBD1. CDR3 length equals 14 residues. Germline lookup yields CDR1 SGHAT and CDR2 FQNNGV. The junction had 7 bases not matched to a gene; V was cut back by 5 bases and J by 10 bases. The CDR3 protein is CASSPGGAWSPLHF. CDR3 nucleotides: TGTGCCAGCAGCCCAGGGGGCGCGTGGTCACCCCTCCACTTT. Based on the CDR3 plus reference TRBV11-2 and TRBJ1-6, the full variable domain is EAGVAQSPRYKIIEKRQSVAFWCNPISGHATLYWYQQILGQGPKLLIQFQNNGVVDDSQLPKDRFSAERLKGVDSTLKIQPAKLEDSAVYLCASSPGGAWSPLHFGNGTRLTVT.

The V and J genes are TRBV18 and TRBJ2-7; 12 bases agree with TRBD2. The CDR3 has 15 amino acids. The V gene's germline CDR1 is KGHSH and CDR2 LQKENI. Trimming took 6 bases from V and 3 from J; bases not matched to a gene: 6. CDR3 sequence reads: CASSTSGGAVYEQYF. CDR3 bases: TGTGCCAGCTCGACTAGCGGGGGAGCAGTCTACGAGCAGTACTTC. Together with reference TRBV18 and TRBJ2-7, the CDR3 gives the full variable domain: NAGVMQNPRHLVRRRGQEARLRCSPMKGHSHVYWYRQLPEEGLKFMVYLQKENIIDESGMPKERFSAEFPKEGPSILRIQQVVRGDSAAYFCASSTSGGAVYEQYFGPGTRLTVT.

This clone was recorded once. DNA for the CDR3: TGTGCCAGCCGAAAGGGGGCGCGGAACACTGAAGCTTTCTTT. The encoded protein is CASRKGARNTEAFF. The chain uses TRBV21-1 and TRBJ1-1; the D segment call TRBD1 is taken from the table without a DNA check. TRBV21-1 is recorded as a pseudogene. This CDR3 is built from 14 residues.

This chain links TRBV11-2 with TRBJ1-5; unclear D gene. The V end was cut by 3 bases, the J end by 3 bases, with 6 bases between. The CDR3 runs 13 residues. Germline V gives CDR1 SGHAT, CDR2 FQNNGV. The CDR3 DNA is TGTGCCAGCAGCTTGGCGGTCAATCAGCCCCAGCATTTT. This translates into CASSLAVNQPQHF.

This chain joins TRBV4-1 and TRBJ1-6; D is ambiguous. Trimming shortened V by 0 bases and J by 1 base, and 19 bases separated the two germline ends. Germline values: CDR1 MGHRA, CDR2 YSYEKL. The CDR3 has 20 residues. The DNA for the CDR3 is TGCGCCAGCAGCCAAGATCTGTCCTTTTTCAAGCGGTCCTATAATTCACCCCTCCACTTT. Translation gives CASSQDLSFFKRSYNSPLHF.

The chain uses TRBV7-2 and TRBJ2-1; TRBD2 aligns across 8 bases. The germline V gene encodes CDR1 SGHTA and CDR2 FQGNSA. The V segment lost 5 bases and the J segment 7 bases; nucleotides outside the gene matches: 13. The CDR3 totals 16 residues. The CDR3 DNA reads TGTGCCAGCAGCCCCTGGGGAGCGGGAGTTTCGAATGAGCAGTTCTTC. Its translation is CASSPWGAGVSNEQFF.

The chain combines TRBV18 with TRBJ2-2; D is perhaps TRBD1 (6 bases). CDR1 is KGHSH and CDR2 is LQKENI in the germline V gene. The CDR3 spans 15 residues. V was shortened by 2 bases and J by 4 bases, with 11 bases between the two germline ends. CDR3 sequence: CASSPMDRGTGELFF. Written as DNA, the CDR3 is TGTGCCAGCTCACCAATGGACAGAGGCACCGGGGAGCTGTTTTTT.

The chain carries TRBV6-5 and TRBJ1-3; D unclear. The CDR3 has 14 amino acids. V lost 6 bases and J lost 4, with 13 bases in between. Per germline, CDR1 MNHEY and CDR2 SVGAGI. CDR3 nucleotides: TGTGCCAGCAGCCCCCGGGGTGCCGGAAACACCATATATTTT. This sequence encodes CASSPRGAGNTIYF.

J is TRBJ2-2 and V is TRBV6-5; unclear D gene. Germline V lookup: CDR1 MNHEY, CDR2 SVGAGI. V shed 2 bases and J shed 7 bases, with 8 bases lying between them. The CDR3 sequence is 13 residues long. The CDR3 reads CASSYRVRGELFF. The CDR3 coding sequence is TGTGCCAGCAGTTACCGCGTCCGCGGGGAGCTGTTTTTT.

The rearrangement links TRBV11-2 to TRBJ2-1; TRBD2 matches 11 bases. The CDR3 length is 17 residues. V trimming: 5 bases; J trimming: 8 bases; junction bases outside the gene matches: 14. Germline assignment: CDR1 SGHAT and CDR2 FQNNGV. CDR3 sequence reads: CASSRTSGLADLHEQFF. CDR3 coding DNA: TGTGCCAGCAGCCGGACTTCGGGACTAGCGGATCTCCATGAGCAGTTCTTC. The whole variable domain, remainder taken from reference TRBV11-2 and TRBJ2-1, is EAGVAQSPRYKIIEKRQSVAFWCNPISGHATLYWYQQILGQGPKLLIQFQNNGVVDDSQLPKDRFSAERLKGVDSTLKIQPAKLEDSAVYLCASSRTSGLADLHEQFFGPGTRLTVL.

This clone was seen a handful of times. This chain joins TRBV7-9 and TRBJ2-5; D possibly corresponds to TRBD2 (7 bases). Trimming took off 2 bases at V and 4 bases at J, with 11 bases between the two ends. The CDR3 covers 14 residues. CDR1 SEHNR and CDR2 FQNEAQ come from the germline V gene (reference sequence). The CDR3 bases are TGTGCCAGCAGCTTAAATGCGGGGGCAGAGACCCAGTACTTC. Translation gives CASSLNAGAETQYF.

This chain uses TRBV4-1 with TRBJ2-1; TRBD2 is a possible D gene (6 bases). V lost 3 bases, J lost 9 bases, and 6 bases lay in between. CDR1 is MGHRA, CDR2 YSYEKL, per germline. The CDR3 is 11 residues long. CDR3 in amino acids: CASSQGGEQFF. The CDR3 region has the DNA TGCGCCAGCAGCCAGGGAGGTGAGCAGTTCTTC.